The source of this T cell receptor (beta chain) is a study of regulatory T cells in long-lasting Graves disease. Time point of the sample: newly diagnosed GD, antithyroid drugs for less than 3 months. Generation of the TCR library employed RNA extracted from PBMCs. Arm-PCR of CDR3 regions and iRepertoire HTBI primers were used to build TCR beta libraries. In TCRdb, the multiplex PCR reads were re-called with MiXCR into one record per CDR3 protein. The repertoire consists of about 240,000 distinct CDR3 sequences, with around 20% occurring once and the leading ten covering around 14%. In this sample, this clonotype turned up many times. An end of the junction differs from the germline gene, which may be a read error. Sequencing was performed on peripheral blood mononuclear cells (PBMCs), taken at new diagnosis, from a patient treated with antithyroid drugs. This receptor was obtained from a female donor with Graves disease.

In DNA form, the CDR3 reads TGTGCCAGCAGCTTATCTGGGAATGAGCAGTTCTTC. Amino acid sequence: CASSLSGNEQFF. The rearrangement joins TRBV27 to TRBJ2-1, with D unresolved. CDR1 and CDR2 (germline): MNHEY, SMNVEV (reference sequence). This CDR3 contains 12 residues.